One sample yielded the 23 T cell receptor beta chains listed below, sequenced in a study of Graves' ophthalmopathy and Graves' hyperthyroidism. As the template, RNA transcripts were used to amplify TCR beta CDR3 regions. First-round RT-PCR with HTBI primers preceded a second-round multiplex PCR. One entry per CDR3 protein results from TCRdb running MiXCR on the multiplex PCR reads. The table has some 400,000 distinct CDR3 sequences, roughly 18% seen once. The sequencing input was peripheral blood. These receptors all come from a woman aged 18-35 years with Graves' ophthalmopathy.

The J gene is TRBJ2-7, the V gene TRBV11-2; 9 bases agree with TRBD1. After removal of 2 bases from V and 6 bases from J, the junction contained 8 bases not matched to a gene. In germline, CDR1 is SGHAT, CDR2 FQNNGV. The length of the CDR3 is 15 residues. The CDR3 DNA is TGTGCCAGCAGCTTAACGACAGGGGGTACATTCGAGCAGTACTTC. Its protein is CASSLTTGGTFEQYF.

The chain joins TRBV18 to TRBJ1-1; no reliable D call. The CDR3 loop spans 13 amino acids. Germline V gives CDR1 KGHSH, CDR2 LQKENI. The V gene lost 4 bases and the J gene lost 6 bases, with 12 bases spanning the gap. The CDR3 spells CASSQELRAEAFF. CDR3 bases: TGTGCCAGCTCACAAGAGTTGCGGGCTGAAGCTTTCTTT.

This clonotype was found many times. The chain links TRBV30 to TRBJ1-1; no definite D call. CDR3 length equals 12 residues. The ends were cut back, 0 bases at V and 6 bases at J, with 8 bases in the middle. The germline CDR1 and CDR2 sequences are GTSNPN and SVGIG (reference sequence). The CDR3 coding sequence is TGTGCCTGGAGTGTACCTAGGGCTGAAGCTTTCTTT. Translation: CAWSVPRAEAFF.

This clonotype was seen more than once but under ten times. The chain couples TRBV18 to TRBJ1-1; 7 bases align to TRBD1. Germline V lookup: CDR1 KGHSH, CDR2 LQKENI. The CDR3 consists of 17 residues. Trimming at V came to 2 bases and at J to 4 bases, leaving 13 bases not matched to a gene. CDR3 residues: CASSPFDLADRSTEAFF. The CDR3 nucleotides read TGTGCCAGCTCACCATTCGACTTAGCGGACAGGAGCACTGAAGCTTTCTTT.

To note about this clonotype: Without the conserved terminal phenylalanine or tryptophan, this CDR3 likely stems from a read error. The gene calls are TRBV11-2 and TRBJ2-7, with D unclear. From germline, CDR1 is SGHAT and CDR2 FQNNGV. Trimming pared 5 bases from V and 5 bases from J, leaving 7 bases between. This CDR3 is built from 11 residues. CDR3 sequence reads: CASSPLHEQYC. CDR3 DNA sequence: TGTGCCAGCAGCCCCTTACACGAGCAGTACTGC.

The chain combines TRBV11-2 with TRBJ1-1; 10 nucleotides align to TRBD1. Germline CDR1 and CDR2: SGHAT and FQNNGV. The J segment lost 11 bases and the V segment lost 5 bases, leaving 11 bases of the junction unmatched. This CDR3 region has 14 residues. CDR3 residues: CASSLPGQGLAAFF. The CDR3 region has the DNA TGTGCCAGCAGCCTTCCGGGACAGGGGTTGGCGGCTTTCTTT.

This clonotype was seen repeatedly, ten times or more. The V call is TRBV28, the J call TRBJ1-1; D may be TRBD1 (5 bases). CDR1 MDHEN and CDR2 SYDVKM come from the germline V gene. Trimming took off 5 bases at V and 14 bases at J, with 21 bases between the two ends. The CDR3 extends over 13 amino acids. DNA of the CDR3: TGTGCCAGCAGTAGCGACCAGGGTTTTGGGGCATTCTTT. Translation: CASSSDQGFGAFF. Supplemented by reference TRBV28 and TRBJ1-1, the full variable domain reads DVKVTQSSRYLVKRTGEKVFLECVQDMDHENMFWYRQDPGLGLRLIYFSYDVKMKEKGDIPEGYSVSREKKERFSLILESASTNQTSMYLCASSSDQGFGAFFGQGTRLTVV.

CDR3 nucleotide sequence: TGTGCCTGGAGTGTAGCTAGCGGGGCCTACGAGCAGTACTTC. It is translated as CAWSVASGAYEQYF. The chain uses TRBV7-3 and TRBJ2-7, with 9 nucleotides matching TRBD2. Germline V gene data show CDR1 as SGHTA and CDR2 as FQGTGA. The V gene end was trimmed by 11 bases and the J gene end by 2 bases; junction bases not matched to a gene: 10. The CDR3 spans 14 residues. Full variable domain (missing parts from reference TRBV7-3 and TRBJ2-7): GAGVSQTPSNKVTEKGKYVELRCDPISGHTALYWYRQSLGQGPEFLIYFQGTGAADDSGLPNDRFFAVRPEGSVSTLKIQRTERGDSAVYLCAWSVASGAYEQYFGPGTRLTVT.

This clonotype was observed many times. This sequence joins TRBV30 and TRBJ1-5; D is ambiguous. Germline CDR1 GTSNPN, CDR2 SVGIG (reference sequence). The ends were cut back, 2 bases at V and 3 bases at J, with 14 bases in the middle. The CDR3 extends over 15 amino acids. The CDR3 spells CAWSRGGVANQPQHF. CDR3 nucleotides: TGTGCCTGGAGTCGGGGTGGAGTAGCCAATCAGCCCCAGCATTTT.

This clonotype was counted at least ten times. This chain uses TRBV20-1 with TRBJ2-7; the match to TRBD2 covers 8 bases. Germline loops: CDR1 DFQATT, CDR2 SNEGSKA (reference sequence). The CDR3 spans 13 residues. V lost 0 bases, J lost 3 bases, and 1 base stayed unmatched. The CDR3 nucleotides read TGCAGTGCTAGAGATCTAGCGGGCTACGAGCAGTACTTC. Its translation: CSARDLAGYEQYF.

This clonotype was seen many times. This sequence joins TRBV27 and TRBJ2-7; no clear D gene. The CDR3 extends over 14 amino acids. Germline V gene sequence: CDR1 MNHEY, CDR2 SMNVEV (reference sequence). V gave up 3 bases and J gave up 0 bases, with 9 bases separating them. The CDR3 DNA reads TGTGCCAGCAGTTTTGCGAGGAGCTCCTACGAGCAGTACTTC. Encoded protein: CASSFARSSYEQYF.

This clonotype was found many times. The chain links TRBV6-5 to TRBJ2-7, with 13 bases aligning to TRBD2. Germline V gives CDR1 MNHEY, CDR2 SVGAGI. Germline trimming cut 2 bases from V and 3 bases from J; bases unmatched to any gene: 7. The CDR3 has 17 residues. CDR3 nucleotide sequence: TGTGCCAGCAGTTACCGCCGACTAGCGGGAGGACGCTACGAGCAGTACTTC. Translated: CASSYRRLAGGRYEQYF.

This clonotype was recorded at least ten times. V usage is TRBV19 and J usage is TRBJ2-5; 7 positions agree with TRBD1. Losses at the gene ends were 8 bases for V and 2 bases for J; bases not matched to a gene: 8. The CDR3 covers 14 residues. Germline loops: CDR1 LNHDA, CDR2 SQIVND (reference sequence). The CDR3 DNA is TGTGCCAGTTCGGCCCCGGGACAGCAAGAGACCCAGTACTTC. Its translation: CASSAPGQQETQYF.

This clonotype was seen repeatedly, ten times or more. The rearrangement links TRBV27 to TRBJ2-2; D call uncertain. CDR3 length: 15 residues. Between the trimmed V and J ends, which lost 3 bases and 4 bases, there was a span of 12 bases. The germline CDR1 and CDR2 sequences are MNHEY and SMNVEV (reference sequence). CDR3 nucleotides: TGTGCCAGCAGTTTCTCCTACCCCGGCACCGGGGAGCTGTTTTTT. It translates to CASSFSYPGTGELFF.

This clonotype was seen at least ten times. The V and J genes are TRBV7-2 and TRBJ1-2, with TRBD1 as a possible D gene (6 bases). Per germline, CDR1 SGHTA and CDR2 FQGNSA. The CDR3 is 14 amino acids. Trimming left V 5 bases short and J 4 bases short, with 14 bases between. In DNA, the CDR3 is TGTGCCAGCAGCCTAGATGGGGGGCTCTATGGCTACACCTTC. Residues: CASSLDGGLYGYTF.

This clonotype was seen ten or more times. The V gene is TRBV7-2, the J gene TRBJ2-7; 8 positions match TRBD2. The CDR3 is made up of 15 amino acids. CDR1 and CDR2 from the germline V gene are SGHTA and FQGNSA. With 5 bases clipped from V and 7 bases from J, the junction kept 13 bases outside the gene matches. In DNA form, the CDR3 reads TGTGCCAGCAGCCCCTTTCACGGGAGGGCGGAGGAGCAGTACTTC. Translating gives CASSPFHGRAEEQYF.

There are many counts of this clonotype. J is TRBJ2-7 and V is TRBV30; tentative D call: TRBD2 (5 bases). The CDR3 is made up of 12 amino acids. Germline lookup yields CDR1 GTSNPN and CDR2 SVGIG (reference sequence). V lost 0 bases and J 6 bases, leaving 9 bases between the germline ends. CDR3 sequence reads: CAWSVGGGEQYF. CDR3 nucleotides: TGTGCCTGGAGTGTAGGAGGCGGCGAGCAGTACTTC.

This clonotype has a count of ten or more. J is TRBJ2-5 and V is TRBV28; D may be TRBD1 or TRBD2 (7 bases each). V was pared by 6 bases and J by 5 bases, with 19 bases between. This CDR3 has 15 amino acids. Germline CDR1 MDHEN, CDR2 SYDVKM. The CDR3 spells CASSPRGGITETQYF. The CDR3 region has the DNA TGTGCCAGCAGCCCCAGGGGGGGGATTACCGAGACCCAGTACTTC.

This clonotype was recorded at least ten times. The rearrangement links TRBV20-1 to TRBJ2-7; 7 nucleotides agree with TRBD1. V lost 0 bases and J lost 1; bases outside the gene matches: 6. This CDR3 is 15 amino acids long. Germline CDR1 and CDR2: DFQATT and SNEGSKA (reference sequence). The CDR3 is CSARDWGQPSYEQYF. DNA of the CDR3: TGCAGTGCTAGAGATTGGGGACAGCCTTCCTACGAGCAGTACTTC.

The table lists this clonotype with many counts. The chain recombines TRBV28 with TRBJ2-7; the match to TRBD2 covers 11 bases. The germline V gene has CDR1 MDHEN and CDR2 SYDVKM. Germline trimming cut 3 bases from V and 11 bases from J; bases unmatched to any gene: 9. The CDR3 contains 14 residues. Written as DNA, the CDR3 is TGTGCCAGCAGTTTGTCTACTAGCGGGAGAATTGAGTACTTC. Protein: CASSLSTSGRIEYF.

The V gene is TRBV6-2 or TRBV6-3, the J gene TRBJ1-1, with D unclear. Trimming shortened V by 3 bases and J by 3 bases, and 11 bases separated the two germline ends. The V gene's germline CDR1 is MNHEY and CDR2 SVGEGT. The CDR3 contains 14 residues. CDR3 in DNA: TGTGCCAGCAGTTATCGGGTAGTATACACTGAAGCTTTCTTT. It codes for CASSYRVVYTEAFF.

The CDR3 is CASSERTGSYQPQHF. As DNA, the CDR3 is TGTGCCAGCAGTGAGAGGACAGGGTCTTACCAGCCCCAGCATTTT. The genes are TRBV28 and TRBJ1-5, with 8 bases fitting TRBD1. With 5 bases clipped from V and 7 bases from J, the junction kept 10 bases outside the gene matches. The CDR3 extends over 15 amino acids. Germline loops: CDR1 MDHEN, CDR2 SYDVKM.

This clonotype was found many times. The chain employs TRBV12-3 or TRBV12-4 and TRBJ1-6, with 7 bases that match TRBD1. Trimming removed 6 bases from V and 5 bases from J; junction bases left unmatched: 10. CDR3 length: 16 residues. The CDR3 region is CASSPTPGQNNSPLHF. DNA for the CDR3: TGTGCCAGCAGCCCTACCCCGGGACAGAATAATTCACCCCTCCACTTT.